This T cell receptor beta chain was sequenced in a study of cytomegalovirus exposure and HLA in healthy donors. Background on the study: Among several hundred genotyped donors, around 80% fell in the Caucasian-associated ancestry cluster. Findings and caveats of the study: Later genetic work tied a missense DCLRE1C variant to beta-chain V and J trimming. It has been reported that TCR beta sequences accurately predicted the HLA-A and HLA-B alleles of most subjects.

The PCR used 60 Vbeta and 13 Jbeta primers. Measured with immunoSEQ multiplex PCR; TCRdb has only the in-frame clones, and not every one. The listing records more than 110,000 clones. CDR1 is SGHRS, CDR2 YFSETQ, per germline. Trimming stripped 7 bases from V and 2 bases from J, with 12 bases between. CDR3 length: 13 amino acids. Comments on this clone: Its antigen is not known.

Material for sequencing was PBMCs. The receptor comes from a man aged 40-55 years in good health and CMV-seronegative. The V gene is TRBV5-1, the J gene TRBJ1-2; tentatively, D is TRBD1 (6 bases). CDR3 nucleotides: TGCGCCAGCCGGCCTCAGGGGAACTATGGCTACACCTTC. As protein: CASRPQGNYGYTF.